The source of this TCR beta chain is a study of cytomegalovirus exposure and HLA in healthy donors. This clone was detected only once. The CDR3 length is 13 residues. CDR1 SGHAT and CDR2 FQNNGV come from the germline V gene. Losses at the gene ends were 7 bases for V and 2 bases for J; bases not matched to a gene: 5. Vbeta (60) and Jbeta (13) primers were used in the PCR. Some clones are missing from TCRdb's copy, which holds only in-frame ones; the method was immunoSEQ multiplex PCR. The data hold roughly 100,000 clones, with over 60% observed a single time. This receptor was identified in a female donor in good health and CMV-seropositive. The chain is built from TRBV11-2 and TRBJ2-7; the match to TRBD1 covers 7 bases. Sequenced material: PBMCs. The CDR3 DNA follows: TGTGCCAGCACCCGGACAGGAACCTACGAGCAGTACTTC. This gives the protein CASTRTGTYEQYF.